This T cell receptor beta chain is drawn from a study of CD8 T cells in Susac syndrome. An amount of RNA that ranged from roughly 0.5 to 1 ug was reverse transcribed with random hexamers. In TCRdb, the immunoSEQ multiplex PCR reads were re-called with MiXCR into one record per CDR3 protein. Among 150,000 or so distinct CDR3 sequences listed, 92% were seen once. V shed 4 bases, J shed 0 bases, and the junction held 10 bases outside the gene matches. The V gene's germline CDR1 is ENHRY and CDR2 SYGVKD. The CDR3 extends over 17 amino acids. This chain links TRBV10-3 with TRBJ2-3, with 7 bases aligning to TRBD1. Sequences were obtained from CD4+ T cells from PBMCs. The TCR was taken from a human donor in good health. The CDR3 nucleotides are TGTGCCATCAGTGGGTGGGGGCCGGGACAGAGCACAGATACGCAGTATTTT. This encodes CAISGWGPGQSTDTQYF.